Sequencing of this T cell receptor beta chain was carried out in a study of blood T cell repertoires in COVID-19. Sequencing was performed with immunoSEQ multiplex PCR; in TCRdb, only in-frame clones are kept and a portion is missing. This sample carries fewer than 55,000 clones, roughly 84% of them seen once, and the ten largest clones take 1.5% to 2%. The clonotype comes from a man in his forties or fifties with acute or convalescent COVID-19. The sample taken for sequencing was peripheral blood.

The CDR3, as DNA: TGTGCCAGCAGTGCGGGACTAGCGAACACCGGGGAGCTGTTTTTT. Its protein product is CASSAGLANTGELFF. The V and J genes are TRBV6-2 or TRBV6-3 and TRBJ2-2; 8 nucleotides line up with TRBD2. After removal of 5 bases from V and 0 bases from J, the junction contained 2 bases not matched to a gene. The CDR3 covers 15 residues. Per germline, CDR1 MNHEY and CDR2 SVGEGT.